This TCR beta chain was sequenced for a study of blood T cells in healthy people across ages. This clonotype was seen more than once but under ten times. V dropped 1 base and J dropped 11 bases, with 8 bases sitting between them. There are 11 residues in the CDR3. Extraction of total RNA produced a minimum of 5 micrograms from each sample. Next came a second PCR, run for roughly 7 to 12 cycles, which used a sample-barcoded 5' primer along with a J-beta primer mix. TCRdb independently ran MiXCR on the 5' RACE reads; one entry per CDR3 protein. Of around 800,000 distinct CDR3 sequences listed, around two fifths are singletons.

Sequencing was performed on blood. This clonotype originated in a man aged 60-69 years in good health. The chain employs TRBV12-3 or TRBV12-4 and TRBJ1-1; weak D call: TRBD1 (5 bases). DNA for the CDR3: TGTGCCAGCAGTTTAGGGGGGTTGGCTTTCTTT. Translating it yields CASSLGGLAFF.